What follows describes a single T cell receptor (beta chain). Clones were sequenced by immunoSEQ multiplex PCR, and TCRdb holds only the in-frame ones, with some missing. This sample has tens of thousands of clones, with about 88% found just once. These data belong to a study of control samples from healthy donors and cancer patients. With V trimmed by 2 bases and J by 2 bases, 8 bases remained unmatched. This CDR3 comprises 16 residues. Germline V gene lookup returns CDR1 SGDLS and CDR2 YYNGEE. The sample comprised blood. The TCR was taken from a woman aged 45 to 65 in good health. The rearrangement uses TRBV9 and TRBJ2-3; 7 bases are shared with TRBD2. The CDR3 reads CASSVPTRGDTDTQYF. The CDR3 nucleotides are TGTGCCAGCAGCGTCCCGACTCGGGGGGACACAGATACGCAGTATTTT.